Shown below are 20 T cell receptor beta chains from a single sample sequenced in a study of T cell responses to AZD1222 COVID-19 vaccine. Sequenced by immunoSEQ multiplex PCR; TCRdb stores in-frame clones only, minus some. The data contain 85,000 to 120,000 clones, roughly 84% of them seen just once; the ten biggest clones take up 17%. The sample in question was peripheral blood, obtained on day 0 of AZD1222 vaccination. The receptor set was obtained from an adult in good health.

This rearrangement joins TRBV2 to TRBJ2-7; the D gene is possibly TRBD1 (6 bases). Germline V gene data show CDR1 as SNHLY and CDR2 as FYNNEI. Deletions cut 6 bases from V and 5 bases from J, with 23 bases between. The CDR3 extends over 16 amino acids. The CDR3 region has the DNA TGTGCCAGCAGGACCCCCATGAACAGGGACGTTAACGAGCAGTACTTC. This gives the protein CASRTPMNRDVNEQYF.

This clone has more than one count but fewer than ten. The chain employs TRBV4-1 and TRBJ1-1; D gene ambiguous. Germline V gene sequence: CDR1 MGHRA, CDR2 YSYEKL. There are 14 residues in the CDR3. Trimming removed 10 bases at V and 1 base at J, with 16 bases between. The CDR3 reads CATRWGAENTEAFF. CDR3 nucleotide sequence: TGCGCCACCAGGTGGGGAGCCGAGAACACTGAAGCTTTCTTT.

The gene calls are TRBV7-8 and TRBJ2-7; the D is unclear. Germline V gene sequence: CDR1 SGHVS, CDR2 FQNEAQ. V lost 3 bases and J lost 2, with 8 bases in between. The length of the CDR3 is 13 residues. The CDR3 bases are TGTGCCAGCAGCTTCGGTGGCGCCTACGAGCAGTACGTC. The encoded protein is CASSFGGAYEQYV.

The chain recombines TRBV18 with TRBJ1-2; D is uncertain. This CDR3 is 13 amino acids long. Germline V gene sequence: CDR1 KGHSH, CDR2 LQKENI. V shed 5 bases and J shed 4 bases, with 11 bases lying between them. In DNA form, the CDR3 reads TGTGCCAGCTCATCCGGGGATGGCTATGGCTACACCTTC. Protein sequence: CASSSGDGYGYTF. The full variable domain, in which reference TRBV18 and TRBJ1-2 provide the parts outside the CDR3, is NAGVMQNPRHLVRRRGQEARLRCSPMKGHSHVYWYRQLPEEGLKFMVYLQKENIIDESGMPKERFSAEFPKEGPSILRIQQVVRGDSAAYFCASSSGDGYGYTFGSGTRLTVV.

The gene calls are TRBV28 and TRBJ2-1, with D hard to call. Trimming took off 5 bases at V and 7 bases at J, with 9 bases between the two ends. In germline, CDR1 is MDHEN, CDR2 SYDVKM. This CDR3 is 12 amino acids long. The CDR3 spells CASSLNENEQFF. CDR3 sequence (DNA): TGTGCCAGCAGTCTAAATGAGAATGAGCAGTTCTTC.

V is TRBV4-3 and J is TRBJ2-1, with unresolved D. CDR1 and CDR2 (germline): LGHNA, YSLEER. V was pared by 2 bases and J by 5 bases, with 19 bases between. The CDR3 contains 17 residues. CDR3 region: CASSQNSYRATNNEQFF. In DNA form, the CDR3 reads TGCGCCAGCAGCCAAAACTCATACCGGGCCACAAACAATGAGCAGTTCTTC.

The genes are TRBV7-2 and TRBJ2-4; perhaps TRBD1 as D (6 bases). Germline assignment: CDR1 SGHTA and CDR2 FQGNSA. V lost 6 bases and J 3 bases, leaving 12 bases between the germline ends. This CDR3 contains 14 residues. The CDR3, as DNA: TGTGCCAGCAGTCCTACAGGGTTCAAAAACATTCAGTACTTC. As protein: CASSPTGFKNIQYF.

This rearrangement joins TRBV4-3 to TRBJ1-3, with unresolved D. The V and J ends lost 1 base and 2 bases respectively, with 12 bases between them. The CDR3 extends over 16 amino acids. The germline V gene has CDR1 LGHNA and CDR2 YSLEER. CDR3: CASSQALDFAGNTIYF. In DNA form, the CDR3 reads TGCGCCAGCAGCCAAGCCCTGGACTTCGCTGGAAACACCATATATTTT.

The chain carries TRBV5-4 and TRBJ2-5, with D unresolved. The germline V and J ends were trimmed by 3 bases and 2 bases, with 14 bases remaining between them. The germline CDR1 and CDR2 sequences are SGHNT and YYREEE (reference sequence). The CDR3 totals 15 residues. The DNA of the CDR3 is TGTGCCAGCAGCTCGTCAAAGGCTCTTCAAGAGACCCAGTACTTC. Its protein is CASSSSKALQETQYF.

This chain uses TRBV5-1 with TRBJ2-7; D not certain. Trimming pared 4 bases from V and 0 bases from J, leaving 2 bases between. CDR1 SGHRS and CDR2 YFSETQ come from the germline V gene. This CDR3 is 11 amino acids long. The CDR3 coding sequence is TGCGCCAGCAGCGACTCCTACGAGCAGTACTTC. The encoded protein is CASSDSYEQYF. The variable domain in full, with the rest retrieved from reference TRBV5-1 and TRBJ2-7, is KAGVTQTPRYLIKTRGQQVTLSCSPISGHRSVSWYQQTPGQGLQFLFEYFSETQRNKGNFPGRFSGRQFSNSRSEMNVSTLELGDSALYLCASSDSYEQYFGPGTRLTVT.

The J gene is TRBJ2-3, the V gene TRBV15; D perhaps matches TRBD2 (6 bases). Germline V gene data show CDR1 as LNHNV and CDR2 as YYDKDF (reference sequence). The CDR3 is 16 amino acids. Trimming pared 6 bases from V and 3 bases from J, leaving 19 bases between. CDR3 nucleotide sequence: TGTGCCACCAGTAACCCTTGGGGGGAGCTTACAGATACGCAGTATTTT. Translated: CATSNPWGELTDTQYF.

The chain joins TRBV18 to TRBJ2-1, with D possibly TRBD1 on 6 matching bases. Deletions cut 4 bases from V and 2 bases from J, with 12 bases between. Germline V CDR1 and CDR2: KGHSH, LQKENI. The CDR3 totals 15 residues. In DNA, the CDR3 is TGTGCCAGCTCACAAACAGGGAACGCCTACAATGAGCAGTTCTTC. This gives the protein CASSQTGNAYNEQFF.

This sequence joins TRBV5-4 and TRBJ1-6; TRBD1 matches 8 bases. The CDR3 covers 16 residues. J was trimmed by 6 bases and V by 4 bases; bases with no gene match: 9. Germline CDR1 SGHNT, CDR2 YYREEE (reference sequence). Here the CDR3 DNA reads TGTGCCAGCAGCCCGAATGGACAGGGAAGTAATTCACCCCTCCACTTT. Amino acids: CASSPNGQGSNSPLHF.

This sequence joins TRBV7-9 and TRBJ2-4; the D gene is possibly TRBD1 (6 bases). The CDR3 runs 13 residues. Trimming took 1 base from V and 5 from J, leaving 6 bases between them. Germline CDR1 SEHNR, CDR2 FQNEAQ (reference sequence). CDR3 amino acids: CASSLGTENIQYF. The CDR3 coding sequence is TGTGCCAGCAGCTTAGGGACAGAAAACATTCAGTACTTC.

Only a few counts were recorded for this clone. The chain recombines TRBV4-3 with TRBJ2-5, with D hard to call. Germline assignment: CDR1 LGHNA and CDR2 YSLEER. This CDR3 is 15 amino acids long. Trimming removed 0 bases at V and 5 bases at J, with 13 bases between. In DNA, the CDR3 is TGCGCCAGCAGCCAAGATTTTGGTAGATTGGAGACCCAGTACTTC. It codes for CASSQDFGRLETQYF.

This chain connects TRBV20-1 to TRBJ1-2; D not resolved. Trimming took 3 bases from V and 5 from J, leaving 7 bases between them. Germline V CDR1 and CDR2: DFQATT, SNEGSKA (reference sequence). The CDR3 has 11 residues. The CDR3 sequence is CSASIVYGYTF. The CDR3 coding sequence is TGCAGTGCTAGCATAGTGTATGGCTACACCTTC.

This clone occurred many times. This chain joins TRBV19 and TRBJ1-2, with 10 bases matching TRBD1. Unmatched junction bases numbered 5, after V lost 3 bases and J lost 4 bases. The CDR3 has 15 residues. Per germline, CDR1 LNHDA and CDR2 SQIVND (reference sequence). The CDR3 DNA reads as TGTGCCAGTAGTATGAGTGGGGACAGGGGCTATGGCTACACCTTC. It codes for CASSMSGDRGYGYTF.

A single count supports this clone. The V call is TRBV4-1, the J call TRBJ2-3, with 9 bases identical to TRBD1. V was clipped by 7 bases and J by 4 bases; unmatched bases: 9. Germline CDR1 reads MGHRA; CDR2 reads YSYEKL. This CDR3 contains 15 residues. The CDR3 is CASTSGDREPDTQYF. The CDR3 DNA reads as TGCGCCAGCACCTCCGGGGACAGGGAGCCAGATACGCAGTATTTT.

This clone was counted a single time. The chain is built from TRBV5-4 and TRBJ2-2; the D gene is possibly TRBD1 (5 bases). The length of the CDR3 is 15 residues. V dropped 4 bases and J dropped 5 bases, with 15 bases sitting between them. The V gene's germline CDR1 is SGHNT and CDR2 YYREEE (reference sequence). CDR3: CASSPQGRGTGELFF. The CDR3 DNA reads TGTGCCAGCAGCCCTCAGGGAAGAGGAACCGGGGAGCTGTTTTTT.

CDR3: CASSTSGRGRETQYF. DNA of the CDR3: TGTGCCAGCAGCACTAGCGGGAGGGGGCGGGAGACCCAGTACTTC. The chain carries TRBV27 and TRBJ2-5; 13 nucleotides line up with TRBD2. J was trimmed by 5 bases and V by 6 bases; bases with no gene match: 6. Germline V CDR1 and CDR2: MNHEY, SMNVEV (reference sequence). The CDR3 consists of 15 residues.